Presented here are 28 T cell receptor beta chains from one specimen sequenced in a study of cytomegalovirus exposure and HLA in healthy donors. The assay was immunoSEQ multiplex PCR, and TCRdb's table has in-frame clones only and misses some. The sample has 250,000 to 350,000 clones, around 89% seen once; the top ten hold 0.92%. The material sequenced was PBMCs. These TCRs come from a woman aged 18 to 35 in good health and CMV-seronegative.

The chain is built from TRBV7-3 and TRBJ2-3; TRBD2 is a possible D gene (5 bases). V was pared by 3 bases and J by 0 bases, with 7 bases between. There are 14 residues in the CDR3. Germline V gene sequence: CDR1 SGHTA, CDR2 FQGTGA. CDR3 nucleotide sequence: TGTGCCAGCAGCTTCGGGGTGAGCACAGATACGCAGTATTTT. Translating gives CASSFGVSTDTQYF.

V is TRBV7-9 and J is TRBJ1-1, with D tentatively TRBD1 (5 bases). Germline V gene data show CDR1 as SEHNR and CDR2 as FQNEAQ (reference sequence). The CDR3 consists of 14 residues. Trimming took 3 bases from V and 4 from J, leaving 12 bases between them. CDR3 in amino acids: CASSFEGARTEAFF. In DNA form, the CDR3 reads TGTGCCAGCAGCTTTGAAGGGGCGCGCACTGAAGCTTTCTTT.

V usage is TRBV11-2 and J usage is TRBJ2-3; 7 bases align to TRBD1. The CDR3 is made up of 15 amino acids. The V gene end was trimmed by 10 bases and the J gene end by 0 bases; junction bases not matched to a gene: 10. Germline CDR1 is SGHAT and CDR2 is FQNNGV. Here the CDR3 DNA reads TGTGCCACCTCTACCGGGACAGCTAGCACAGATACGCAGTATTTT. It is translated as CATSTGTASTDTQYF.

The V and J genes are TRBV19 and TRBJ2-1; 9 bases line up with TRBD1. CDR3 length: 14 amino acids. Germline lookup yields CDR1 LNHDA and CDR2 SQIVND (reference sequence). Trimming took 5 bases from V and 9 from J; bases not matched to a gene: 8. DNA for the CDR3: TGTGCCAGTAGTCCGAGGACAGGGGATGGTGAGCAGTTCTTC. This codes for CASSPRTGDGEQFF.

The chain recombines TRBV18 with TRBJ2-7, with TRBD1 matching 7 bases. The CDR3 runs 14 residues. Unmatched junction bases numbered 3, after V lost 1 base and J lost 3 bases. CDR1 and CDR2 from the germline V gene are KGHSH and LQKENI. The CDR3 DNA is TGTGCCAGCTCACCACGGGGACAGAGCTACGAGCAGTACTTC. Residues: CASSPRGQSYEQYF.

The chain combines TRBV28 with TRBJ1-3, with D possibly TRBD1 on 6 matching bases. The length of the CDR3 is 18 residues. Germline loops: CDR1 MDHEN, CDR2 SYDVKM. V gave up 5 bases and J gave up 5 bases, with 25 bases separating them. The CDR3 protein is CASSLRSYRTVYRNTIYF. The DNA for the CDR3 is TGTGCCAGCAGTCTAAGGAGCTACCGGACAGTGTATCGAAACACCATATATTTT.

The table lists this clone with a count of one. The rearrangement links TRBV5-5 to TRBJ2-1; the match to TRBD2 covers 9 bases. V gave up 3 bases and J gave up 7 bases; unmatched junction bases: 14. CDR1 SGHKS and CDR2 YYEKEE come from the germline V gene (reference sequence). The CDR3 runs to 17 residues. For the CDR3, the DNA is TGTGCCAGCAGCTGGGGGGTTAGCGGGAGAAAGGGAAATGAGCAGTTCTTC. This sequence encodes CASSWGVSGRKGNEQFF.

This chain uses TRBV28 with TRBJ1-4, with 10 positions matching TRBD1. Germline assignment: CDR1 MDHEN and CDR2 SYDVKM. J lost 7 bases, V lost 6 bases, and 8 bases had no gene match. The CDR3 sequence is 15 residues long. The CDR3 DNA follows: TGTGCCAGCAGCGAGCGCGGGACAGGGGCTGAAAAACTGTTTTTT. Protein: CASSERGTGAEKLFF.

This rearrangement joins TRBV18 to TRBJ2-7; TRBD1 agrees at 10 bases. The germline gives CDR1 KGHSH, CDR2 LQKENI. V lost 6 bases and J lost 2; bases outside the gene matches: 7. This CDR3 spans 15 amino acids. CDR3 loop: CASSPGQGPTYEQYF. The CDR3 nucleotides read TGTGCCAGCTCCCCGGGACAGGGGCCCACCTACGAGCAGTACTTC.

The V call is TRBV27, the J call TRBJ2-7; TRBD2 aligns across 8 bases. The CDR3 contains 17 residues. Germline V gene lookup returns CDR1 MNHEY and CDR2 SMNVEV (reference sequence). V lost 6 bases to trimming and J lost 3 bases; unmatched junction nucleotides: 16. Here the CDR3 reads CASSAGRGLPSHYEQYF. Here the CDR3 DNA reads TGTGCCAGCAGCGCCGGGAGGGGACTTCCTTCCCACTACGAGCAGTACTTC.

The chain combines TRBV2 with TRBJ1-6; D remains unclear. V was clipped by 7 bases and J by 8 bases, with 15 bases between them. Germline CDR1 SNHLY, CDR2 FYNNEI. CDR3 length: 14 amino acids. The CDR3, as DNA: TGTGCCAGCACCCCGAGCCTATATGATTCACCCCTCCACTTT. It specifies CASTPSLYDSPLHF. The whole variable domain, remainder taken from reference TRBV2 and TRBJ1-6, is EPEVTQTPSHQVTQMGQEVILRCVPISNHLYFYWYRQILGQKVEFLVSFYNNEISEKSEIFDDQFSVERPDGSNFTLKIRSTKLEDSAMYFCASTPSLYDSPLHFGNGTRLTVT.

The rearrangement joins TRBV5-4 to TRBJ1-2; possible D gene TRBD1, 6 bases. Germline V gene sequence: CDR1 SGHNT, CDR2 YYREEE (reference sequence). The CDR3 covers 14 residues. V was shortened by 4 bases and J by 2 bases, with 12 bases between the two germline ends. The CDR3 loop reads CASSPDSSNYGYTF. The CDR3 DNA reads as TGTGCCAGCAGCCCGGACAGCTCCAACTATGGCTACACCTTC.

The genes are TRBV11-1 and TRBJ2-7; 8 nucleotides agree with TRBD2. V dropped 5 bases and J dropped 2; count of bases not matched to a gene: 17. Germline-derived CDR1 and CDR2 are SGHAT and FQDESV (reference sequence). The CDR3 is 18 residues long. The CDR3: CASSGLGRGARTTYEQYF. The CDR3, as DNA: TGTGCCAGCAGCGGTCTGGGGCGGGGGGCGCGGACGACCTACGAGCAGTACTTC.

This sequence joins TRBV29-1 and TRBJ2-7; 12 bases map to TRBD1. The CDR3 totals 12 residues. After removal of 6 bases from V and 5 bases from J, the junction contained 2 bases not matched to a gene. The germline V gene encodes CDR1 SQVTM and CDR2 ANQGSEA. This CDR3 reads CSVGTGGNEQYF. CDR3 coding DNA: TGCAGCGTCGGGACAGGGGGCAACGAGCAGTACTTC.

This clone showed up just once. J is TRBJ2-2 and V is TRBV28, with D possibly matching TRBD2 (5 bases). Germline V lookup: CDR1 MDHEN, CDR2 SYDVKM. CDR3 length equals 16 residues. Between the trimmed V and J ends, which lost 5 bases and 1 base, there was a span of 14 bases. The CDR3: CASSRESPLNTGELFF. The CDR3 DNA reads TGTGCCAGCAGTCGGGAATCACCTTTGAACACCGGGGAGCTGTTTTTT.

This sequence joins TRBV10-3 and TRBJ2-5; 7 nucleotides line up with TRBD2. Germline assignment: CDR1 ENHRY and CDR2 SYGVKD. This CDR3 has 15 residues. Trimming cost V 3 bases and J 5 bases; bases outside gene matches: 9. The CDR3 sequence: CAISELGGSEETQYF. The CDR3 bases are TGTGCCATCAGTGAACTTGGCGGGAGCGAGGAGACCCAGTACTTC.

This clone was seen a few times. V and J are TRBV7-9 and TRBJ2-7; TRBD1 agrees at 10 bases. Germline CDR1 SEHNR, CDR2 FQNEAQ (reference sequence). The V segment lost 7 bases and the J segment 4 bases; nucleotides outside the gene matches: 13. The CDR3 covers 16 residues. The CDR3 here is CASTPPGTGASYEQYF. The DNA for the CDR3 is TGTGCCAGCACTCCGCCAGGGACAGGGGCGAGTTACGAGCAGTACTTC. Full variable domain (rest looked up from reference TRBV7-9 and TRBJ2-7): DTGVSQNPRHKITKRGQNVTFRCDPISEHNRLYWYRQTLGQGPEFLTYFQNEAQLEKSRLLSDRFSAERPKGSFSTLEIQRTEQGDSAMYLCASTPPGTGASYEQYFGPGTRLTVT.

The rearrangement uses TRBV5-1 and TRBJ2-7, with 11 bases lining up with TRBD1. V lost 6 bases to trimming and J lost 4 bases; unmatched junction nucleotides: 6. Germline CDR1 and CDR2: SGHRS and YFSETQ. The CDR3 sequence is 14 residues long. The CDR3 protein is CASNPGTGGYEQYF. The CDR3 DNA is TGCGCCAGCAACCCTGGGACAGGGGGTTACGAGCAGTACTTC.

The genes are TRBV5-4 and TRBJ2-2, with a weak D call TRBD1 (5 bases). The length of the CDR3 is 15 residues. Between the trimmed V and J ends, which lost 1 base and 1 base, there was a span of 8 bases. Germline V gene lookup returns CDR1 SGHNT and CDR2 YYREEE (reference sequence). The CDR3 coding sequence is TGTGCCAGCAGCTTGCGACAGATGAACACCGGGGAGCTGTTTTTT. Translation gives CASSLRQMNTGELFF.

J is TRBJ2-3 and V is TRBV6-5, with 8 bases fitting TRBD1. The CDR3 covers 13 residues. Germline CDR1 is MNHEY and CDR2 is SVGAGI. J was trimmed by 6 bases and V by 4 bases; bases with no gene match: 3. CDR3 region: CASSWTGMDTQYF. The CDR3 coding sequence is TGTGCCAGCAGTTGGACAGGGATGGATACGCAGTATTTT.

V usage is TRBV4-2 and J usage is TRBJ1-4; a weak D match, TRBD1 (6 bases). V was pared by 0 bases and J by 3 bases, with 14 bases between. The CDR3 has 17 residues. Germline CDR1 LGHNA, CDR2 YNFKEQ. The CDR3 coding sequence is TGTGCCAGCAGCCAAGATCCAGGGGACATACCTAATGAAAAACTGTTTTTT. It is translated as CASSQDPGDIPNEKLFF.

The CDR3 loop reads CASSRDRGDTIYF. The CDR3 DNA sequence: TGTGCCAGCAGTAGAGACAGGGGAGACACCATATATTTT. The chain links TRBV6-5 to TRBJ1-3; 8 nucleotides agree with TRBD1. Germline CDR1 reads MNHEY; CDR2 reads SVGAGI. The CDR3 totals 13 residues. Unmatched junction bases numbered 5, after V lost 5 bases and J lost 8 bases.

The chain employs TRBV5-6 and TRBJ1-1; 7 bases line up with TRBD1. The CDR3 covers 15 residues. The V segment lost 0 bases and the J segment 5 bases; nucleotides outside the gene matches: 7. The germline V gene has CDR1 SGHDT and CDR2 YYEEEE. The CDR3 loop reads CASSLERGHSTEAFF. The CDR3 region has the DNA TGTGCCAGCAGCTTGGAGAGGGGGCATAGTACTGAAGCTTTCTTT.

The CDR3 DNA sequence: TGTGCCAGTAGTATAGGGTCCCTTTCCTACACAGATACGCAGTATTTT. Encoded protein: CASSIGSLSYTDTQYF. The rearrangement links TRBV19 to TRBJ2-3; D gene uncertain. This CDR3 has 16 residues. Germline loops: CDR1 LNHDA, CDR2 SQIVND (reference sequence). Trimming took 1 base from V and 2 from J, leaving 13 bases between them.

V and J are TRBV27 and TRBJ2-1, with 13 bases matching TRBD2. Germline V gene data show CDR1 as MNHEY and CDR2 as SMNVEV (reference sequence). The V segment lost 1 base and the J segment 7 bases; nucleotides outside the gene matches: 7. The CDR3 loop spans 17 amino acids. CDR3 DNA: TGTGCCAGCAGTTTATTGGGACTAGCGGGAAATGGGAATGAGCAGTTCTTC. It translates to CASSLLGLAGNGNEQFF.

The chain couples TRBV4-2 to TRBJ2-1, with TRBD1 matching 9 bases. Germline values: CDR1 LGHNA, CDR2 YNFKEQ. The junction had 4 bases not matched to a gene; V was cut back by 8 bases and J by 2 bases. This CDR3 spans 14 amino acids. CDR3 nucleotide sequence: TGTGCCAGCCGGAACAGGGGGCCCTACAATGAGCAGTTCTTC. It specifies CASRNRGPYNEQFF.

The chain carries TRBV15 and TRBJ2-1, with 11 nucleotides matching TRBD2. CDR1 and CDR2 (germline): LNHNV, YYDKDF (reference sequence). CDR3 length equals 16 residues. V gave up 5 bases and J gave up 8 bases; unmatched junction bases: 11. CDR3 sequence reads: CATSGFSGRAPDEQFF. Written as DNA, the CDR3 is TGTGCCACCAGCGGATTTAGCGGGAGGGCCCCAGATGAGCAGTTCTTC.

The genes are TRBV28 and TRBJ2-7, with D tentatively TRBD2 (6 bases). CDR3 size: 11 residues. The germline V gene encodes CDR1 MDHEN and CDR2 SYDVKM. V was trimmed by 6 bases and J by 7 bases, leaving 10 bases between them. The CDR3 region has the DNA TGTGCCAGCAGCCGGGGGTTGGAGCAGTACTTC. Translated, it gives CASSRGLEQYF.